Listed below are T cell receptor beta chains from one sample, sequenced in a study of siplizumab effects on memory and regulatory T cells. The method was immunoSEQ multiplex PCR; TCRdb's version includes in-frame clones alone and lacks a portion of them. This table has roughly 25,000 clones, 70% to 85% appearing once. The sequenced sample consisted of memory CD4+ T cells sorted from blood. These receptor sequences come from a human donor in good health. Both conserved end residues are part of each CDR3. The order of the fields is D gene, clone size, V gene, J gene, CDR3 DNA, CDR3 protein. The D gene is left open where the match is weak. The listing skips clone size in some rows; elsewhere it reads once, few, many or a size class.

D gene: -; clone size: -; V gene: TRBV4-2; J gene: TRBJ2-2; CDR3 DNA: TGTGCCAGCAGCCAAGCCTCGGATGCGAACACCGGGGAGCTGTTTTTT; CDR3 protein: CASSQASDANTGELFF
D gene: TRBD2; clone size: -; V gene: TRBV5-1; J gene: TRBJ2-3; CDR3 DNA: TGCGCCAGCAGCTCCTCTCCGGCGGGAGGTTCGACTAGCACAGATACGCAGTATTTT; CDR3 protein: CASSSSPAGGSTSTDTQYF
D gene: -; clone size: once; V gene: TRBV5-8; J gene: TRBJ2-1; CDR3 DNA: TGTGCCAGCAGCCTATTTATCCGGGATGCCTACAATGAGCAGTTCTTC; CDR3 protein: CASSLFIRDAYNEQFF
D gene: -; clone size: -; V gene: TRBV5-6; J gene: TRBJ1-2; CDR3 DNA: TGTGCCAGCAGCTTTCCCCTGGAAAACTATGGCTACACCTTC; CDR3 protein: CASSFPLENYGYTF
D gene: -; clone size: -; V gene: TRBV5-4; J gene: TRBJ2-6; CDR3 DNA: TGTGCCAGCAGCTTGGTGGGGTCGCGGGCCAACGTCCTGACTTTC; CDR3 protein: CASSLVGSRANVLTF
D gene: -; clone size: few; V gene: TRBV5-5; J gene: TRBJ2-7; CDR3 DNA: TGTGCCAGCGAAAGATGGGGCACCTACTACGAGCAGTACTTC; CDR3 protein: CASERWGTYYEQYF
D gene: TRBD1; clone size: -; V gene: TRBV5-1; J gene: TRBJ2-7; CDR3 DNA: TGCGCCAGCAGCTTTGACAGGGGACCCTACGAGCAGTACTTC; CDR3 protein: CASSFDRGPYEQYF
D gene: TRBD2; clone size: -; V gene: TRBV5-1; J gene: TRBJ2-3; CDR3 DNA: TGCGCCAGCAGCTTGGCCCCCCCTAGCGGGAGTTCCGATACGCAGTATTTT; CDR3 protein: CASSLAPPSGSSDTQYF
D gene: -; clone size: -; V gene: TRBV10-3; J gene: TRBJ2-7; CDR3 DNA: TGTGCCATCAGTGAGTCGGGCAGTTACGAGCAGTACTTC; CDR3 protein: CAISESGSYEQYF
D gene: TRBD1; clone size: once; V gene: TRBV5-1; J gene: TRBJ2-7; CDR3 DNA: TGCGCCAGCAGCTCGGGACAGGGTATCTCCTACGAGCAGTACTTC; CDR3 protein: CASSSGQGISYEQYF
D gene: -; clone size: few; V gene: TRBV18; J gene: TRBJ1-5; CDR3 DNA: TGTGCCAGCTCCCTCGAGCAGGGGAGCAATCAGCCCCAGCATTTT; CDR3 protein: CASSLEQGSNQPQHF
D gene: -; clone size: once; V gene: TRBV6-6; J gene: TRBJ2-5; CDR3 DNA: TGTGCCAGCAGTTACTCATTGGATCAAGAGACCCAGTACTTC; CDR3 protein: CASSYSLDQETQYF
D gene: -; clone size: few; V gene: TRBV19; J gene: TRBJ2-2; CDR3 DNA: TGTGCCAGTAGTACGCGGGACTCAGACACCGGGGAGCTGTTTTTT; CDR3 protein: CASSTRDSDTGELFF
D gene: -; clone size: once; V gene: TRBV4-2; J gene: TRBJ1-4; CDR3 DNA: TGTGCCAGCAGCCAACGGGGGTTCGACGAAAAACTGTTTTTT; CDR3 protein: CASSQRGFDEKLFF
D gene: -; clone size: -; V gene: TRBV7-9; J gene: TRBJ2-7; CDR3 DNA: TGTGCCAGCACCCTAAAAAACGAGCAGTACTTC; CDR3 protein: CASTLKNEQYF
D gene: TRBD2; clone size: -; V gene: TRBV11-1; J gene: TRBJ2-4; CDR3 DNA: TGTGCCAGCAGCTCCGGACTAGCGGGACGGGCCAAAAACATTCAGTACTTC; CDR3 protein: CASSSGLAGRAKNIQYF
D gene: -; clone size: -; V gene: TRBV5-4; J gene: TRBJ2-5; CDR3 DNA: TGTGCCAGCAGTCAGCCCCCGGGGGAGACCCAGTACTTC; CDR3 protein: CASSQPPGETQYF
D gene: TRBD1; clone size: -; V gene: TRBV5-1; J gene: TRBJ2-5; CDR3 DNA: TGCGCCAGCAGCTTGCCTTGGGACAGCCAACTTCAAGAGACCCAGTACTTC; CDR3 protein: CASSLPWDSQLQETQYF
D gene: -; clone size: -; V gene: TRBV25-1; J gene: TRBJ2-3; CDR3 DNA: TGTGCCAGCAGTGAACACAGGTTGGCGACAGATACGCAGTATTTT; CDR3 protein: CASSEHRLATDTQYF
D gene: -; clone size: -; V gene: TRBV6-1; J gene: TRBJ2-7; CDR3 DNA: TGTGCCAGCAGTGCACGGGACTACGAGCAGTACTTC; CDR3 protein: CASSARDYEQYF
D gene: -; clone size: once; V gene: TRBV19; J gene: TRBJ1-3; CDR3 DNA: TGTGCCAGTAGTGTCGACGGGAGCTCTGGAAACACCATATATTTT; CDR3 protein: CASSVDGSSGNTIYF
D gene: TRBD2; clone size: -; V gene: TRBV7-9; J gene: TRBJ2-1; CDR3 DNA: TGTGCCAGCAGCTTATTGCGCGGGAGGGCTGAGCAGTTCTTC; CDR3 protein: CASSLLRGRAEQFF
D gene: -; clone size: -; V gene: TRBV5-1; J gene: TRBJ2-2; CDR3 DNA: TGCGCCAGCAGCTTGGATTACACCGGGGAGCTGTTTTTT; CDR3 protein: CASSLDYTGELFF
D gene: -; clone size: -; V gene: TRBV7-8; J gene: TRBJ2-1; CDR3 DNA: TGTGCCAGCACCCTAGGGGTTCAATCCTACAATGAGCAGTTCTTC; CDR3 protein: CASTLGVQSYNEQFF
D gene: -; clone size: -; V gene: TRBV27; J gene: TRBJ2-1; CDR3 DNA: TGTGCCAGCAGGACCCCCTTACGGAGCTCCTACAATGAGCAGTTCTTC; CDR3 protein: CASRTPLRSSYNEQFF
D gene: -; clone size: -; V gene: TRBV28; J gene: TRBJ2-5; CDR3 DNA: TGTGCCAGCAGTTCCAGGGTCGAGACCCAGTACTTC; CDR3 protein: CASSSRVETQYF
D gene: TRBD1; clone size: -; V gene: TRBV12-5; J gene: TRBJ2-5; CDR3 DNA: TGTGCTAGTGGTTTGGCAACCGGGACAGGATACTTC; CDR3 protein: CASGLATGTGYF
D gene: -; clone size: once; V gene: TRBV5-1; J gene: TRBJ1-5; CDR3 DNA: TGCGCCAGCAGCTTGGACGGGAGTAGCAATCAGCCCCAGCATTTT; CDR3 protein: CASSLDGSSNQPQHF
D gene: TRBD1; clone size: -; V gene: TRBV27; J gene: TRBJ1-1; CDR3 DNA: TGTGCCAGCAGTGACAGGGGGACTGAAGCTTTCTTT; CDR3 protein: CASSDRGTEAFF